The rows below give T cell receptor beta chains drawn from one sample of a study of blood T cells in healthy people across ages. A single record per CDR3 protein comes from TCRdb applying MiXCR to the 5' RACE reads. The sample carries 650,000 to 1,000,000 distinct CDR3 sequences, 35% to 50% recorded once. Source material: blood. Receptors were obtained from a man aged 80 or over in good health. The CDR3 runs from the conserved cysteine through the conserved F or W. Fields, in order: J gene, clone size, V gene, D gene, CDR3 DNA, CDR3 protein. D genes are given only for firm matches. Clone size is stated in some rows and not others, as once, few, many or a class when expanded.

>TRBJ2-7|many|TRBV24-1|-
TGTGCCACCAGTGCTGGTAGGACAGAGGATCCCTACGAGCAGTACTTC
CATSAGRTEDPYEQYF
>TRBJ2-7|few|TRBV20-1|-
TGCAGTGCCCCTCCCACTACTTCGGATACCTACGAGCAGTACTTC
CSAPPTTSDTYEQYF
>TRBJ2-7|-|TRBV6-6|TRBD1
TGTGCCAGCAGTTACTCCGGACAGGGTGGCCACGAGCAGTACTTC
CASSYSGQGGHEQYF
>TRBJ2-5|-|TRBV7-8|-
TGTGCCAGCAGCTTGACAGGGAGGAAGGAGACCCAGTACTTC
CASSLTGRKETQYF
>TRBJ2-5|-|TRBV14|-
TGTGCCAGCAGCCGGGACCAGAGAGAGACCCAGTACTTC
CASSRDQRETQYF
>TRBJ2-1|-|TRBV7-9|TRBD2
TGTGCCAGCAGCCAGACCGGGACTAGCGGGGACTCCTACAATGAGCAGTTCTTC
CASSQTGTSGDSYNEQFF
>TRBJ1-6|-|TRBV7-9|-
TGTGCCAGCAGCCGGGGGGGGGATTCACCCCTCCACTTT
CASSRGGDSPLHF
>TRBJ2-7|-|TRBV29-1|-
TGCAGCGCCCTAGGGGTGGGACTCAGGTACAATGAGCAGTACTTC
CSALGVGLRYNEQYF
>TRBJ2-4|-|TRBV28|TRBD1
TGTACCAGCAGCGCGCCGGGACAGGGAGTCAAAAACATTCAGTACTTC
CTSSAPGQGVKNIQYF
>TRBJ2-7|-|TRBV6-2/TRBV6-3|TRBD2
TGTGCCAGCAGTCCCCTATCATCGGCTAGCGGGGGAGCCCAGTACTTC
CASSPLSSASGGAQYF
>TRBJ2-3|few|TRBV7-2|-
TGTGCCAGCAGAGAACGAGTAAGCACAGATACGCAGTATTTT
CASRERVSTDTQYF
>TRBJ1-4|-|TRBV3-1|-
TGTGCCAGCAGCCAACTGGACCTTGCAACTAATGAAAAACTGTTTTTT
CASSQLDLATNEKLFF
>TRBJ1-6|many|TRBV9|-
TGTGCCAGCAGCGCCGGGCCCGGGATGAATTCACCCCTCCACTTT
CASSAGPGMNSPLHF
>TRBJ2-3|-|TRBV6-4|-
TGTGCCAGCAGTGAAGGGGTCGAAATCACAGATACGCAGTATTTT
CASSEGVEITDTQYF
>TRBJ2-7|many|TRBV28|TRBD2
TGTGCCAGCAGTTCCCCCGGGGAGGGCGCCTACGAGCAGTACTTC
CASSSPGEGAYEQYF
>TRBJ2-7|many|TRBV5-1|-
TGCGCCAGCAGCTTGGGGGAGGATACCTACGAGCAGTACTTC
CASSLGEDTYEQYF
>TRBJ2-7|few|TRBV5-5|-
TGTGCCAGCAGCTACCAGGGGTTGGGGTACGAGCAGTACTTC
CASSYQGLGYEQYF
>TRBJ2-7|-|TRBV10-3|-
TGTGCCATCAGTGAGTCAGGGGGCTACGAGCAGTACTTC
CAISESGGYEQYF
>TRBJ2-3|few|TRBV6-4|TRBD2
TGTGCCAGCAGTGAAGGCGGGAGAGGAACAGATACGCAGTATTTT
CASSEGGRGTDTQYF
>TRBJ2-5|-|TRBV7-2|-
TGTGCCGGCAGCTTAAACGGGGGCAAAGAGACCCAGTACTTC
CAGSLNGGKETQYF
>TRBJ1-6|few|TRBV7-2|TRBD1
TGTGCCAGCAGCTTAGTCGGGACAGGGAATAATTCACCCCTCCACTTT
CASSLVGTGNNSPLHF
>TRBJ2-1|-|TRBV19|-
TGTGCCAGCCGGGACTCCCACTACAATGAGCAGTTCTTC
CASRDSHYNEQFF
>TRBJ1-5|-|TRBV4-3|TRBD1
TGCGCCAGCAGCCAAGATCTGGGGACAGGGGCCTATAGCAATCAGCCCCAGCATTTT
CASSQDLGTGAYSNQPQHF
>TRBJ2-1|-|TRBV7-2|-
TGTGCCAGCAGCTCCGGGCAATTCAATGAGCAGTTCTTC
CASSSGQFNEQFF
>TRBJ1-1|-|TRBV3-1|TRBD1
TGCGCCAGCAGCCAAGAGCGTTGGGACAGTGAAGCTTTCTTT
CASSQERWDSEAFF
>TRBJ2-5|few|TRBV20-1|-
TGCAGTGCTAGACTCGGCGAAGAGACCCAGTACTTC
CSARLGEETQYF
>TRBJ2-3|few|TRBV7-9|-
TGTGCCAGCAGCTTAGTCTTTCGCTTGGAGGGTTTCGGCACAGATACGCAGTATTTT
CASSLVFRLEGFGTDTQYF
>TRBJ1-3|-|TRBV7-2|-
TGTGCCAGCAGCTGGGGGGGCGAGGGAAACACCATATATTTT
CASSWGGEGNTIYF
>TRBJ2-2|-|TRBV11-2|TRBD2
TGTGCCAGCAGCTTAGTACTAGCGGGATCCCTAGGGGAGCTGTTTTTT
CASSLVLAGSLGELFF
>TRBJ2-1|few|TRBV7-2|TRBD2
TGTGCCAGCAGCTTCGGACTAGCGGGACACAATGAGCAGTTCTTC
CASSFGLAGHNEQFF
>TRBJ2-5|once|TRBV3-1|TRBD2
TGTGCCAACAGCCCCATGGGACTAGCGGGAGCATGGGGGGAGACCCAGTACTTC
CANSPMGLAGAWGETQYF
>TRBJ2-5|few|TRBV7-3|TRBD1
TGTGCCAGCAGCACCACAGGGGACCGCCAAGAGACCCAGTACTTC
CASSTTGDRQETQYF
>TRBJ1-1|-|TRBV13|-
TGTGCCAGCAGCTTGGGTGGAGTAAGCACTGAAGCTTTCTTT
CASSLGGVSTEAFF
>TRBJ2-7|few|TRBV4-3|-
TGCGCCAGCAGCCAAGAAAGGGCATACTACGAGCAGTACTTC
CASSQERAYYEQYF
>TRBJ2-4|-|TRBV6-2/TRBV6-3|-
TGTGCCAGCAGTTGGGCCGGACCCGTTCAGTACTTC
CASSWAGPVQYF
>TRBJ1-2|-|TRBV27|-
TGTGCCAGCAGTTTGGAGGGGCTTGGGGGCTACACCTTC
CASSLEGLGGYTF
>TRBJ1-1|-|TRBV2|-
TGTGCCAGCAACCTACAGGGACAGAACACTGAAGCTTTCTTT
CASNLQGQNTEAFF
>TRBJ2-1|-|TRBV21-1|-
TGTGCCAGCAGCAAAGCACGGCGAGCGTATGGCTCCTACAATGAGCAGTTCTTC
CASSKARRAYGSYNEQFF
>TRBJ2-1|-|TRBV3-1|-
TGTGCTAGCAGCCACGACCCAGCGCGGCGGAGAGGGTACAATGAGCAGTTCTTC
CASSHDPARRRGYNEQFF
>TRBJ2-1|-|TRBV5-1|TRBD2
TGCGCCAGCAGCGATAGGGCTGCTAGCGGGACCAATGAGCAGTTCTTC
CASSDRAASGTNEQFF
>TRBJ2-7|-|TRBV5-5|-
TGTGCCAGCAGCTCAGGCTTGCCCCACGAGCAGTACTTC
CASSSGLPHEQYF
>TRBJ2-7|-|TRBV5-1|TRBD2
TGCGCCAGCAGCCCGACTAGCGGGAGCCCCTACGAGCAGTACTTC
CASSPTSGSPYEQYF
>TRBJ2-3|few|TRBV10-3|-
TGTGCCATCAGTGACCGATCCGGGGGCACAGATACGCAGTATTTT
CAISDRSGGTDTQYF
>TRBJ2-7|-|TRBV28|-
TGTGCCAGCAGTTGGAGGTGGGCCCACGAGCAGTACTTC
CASSWRWAHEQYF
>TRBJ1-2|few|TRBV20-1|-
TGCAGTGCTAGTCTCCTGGGCTTGGATGGCTACACCTTC
CSASLLGLDGYTF
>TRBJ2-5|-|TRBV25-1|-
TGTGCCAGCAGCCTGGGGGCCTCGGGGGTTGAGACCCAGTACTTC
CASSLGASGVETQYF
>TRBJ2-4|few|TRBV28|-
TGTGCCAGCAGCCAGGGCCACGGCATTCAGTACTTC
CASSQGHGIQYF
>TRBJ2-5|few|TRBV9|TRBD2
TGTGCCAGCAGCGTAGCTCCGAGGGGCTTCACCCGACAAGAGCGGGGCCAAGAGACCCAGTACTTC
CASSVAPRGFTRQERGQETQYF
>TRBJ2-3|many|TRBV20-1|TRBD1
TGCAGTGCTAGGGACCACAGGGGTCAAAAAGATACGCAGTATTTT
CSARDHRGQKDTQYF
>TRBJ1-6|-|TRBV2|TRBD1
TGTGCCAGCAGCGTAGGACAGGGGGATAATTCACCCCTCCACTTT
CASSVGQGDNSPLHF
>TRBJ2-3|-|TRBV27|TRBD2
TGTGCCAGCAGTCCCCCGGGACTAGCGGGAGATACGCAGTATTTT
CASSPPGLAGDTQYF
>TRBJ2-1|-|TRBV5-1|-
TGCGCCAGCAGCTTGGCACAGAACAATGAGCAGTTCTTC
CASSLAQNNEQFF
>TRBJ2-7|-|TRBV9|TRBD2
TGTGCCAGCAGCGGAGGGGCGGGAGATCCCCACGAGCAGTACTTC
CASSGGAGDPHEQYF